The present entry profiles one T cell receptor (beta chain) with its context. Its antigen is as yet unknown. Trimming took off 0 bases at V and 2 bases at J, with 8 bases between the two ends. This CDR3 spans 14 amino acids. CDR1 KGHSH and CDR2 LQKENI come from the germline V gene. Clones were read by immunoSEQ multiplex PCR, and TCRdb kept only the in-frame ones, dropping some. This table holds roughly 20,000 clones, 95% to 98% found once. This sample stems from a study of monozygotic twins with cystic fibrosis. Notes on the study in general: J usage was most co-twin-similar in 8 of 16 pairs, V in 13. Shared CDR3 numbers were not associated with age, concordance or severity. The repertoire was suggested to be naive-dominated, clonality median 0.0095. Monozygotic CF twins shared more identical nucleotide clonotypes than unrelated patients.

The receptor comes from a woman in her 30s with cystic fibrosis. J is TRBJ2-7 and V is TRBV18; D unclear. The specimen was blood. The CDR3 nucleotides read TGTGCCAGCTCACCACCGACATTTACCTACGAGCAGTACTTC. It encodes CASSPPTFTYEQYF.